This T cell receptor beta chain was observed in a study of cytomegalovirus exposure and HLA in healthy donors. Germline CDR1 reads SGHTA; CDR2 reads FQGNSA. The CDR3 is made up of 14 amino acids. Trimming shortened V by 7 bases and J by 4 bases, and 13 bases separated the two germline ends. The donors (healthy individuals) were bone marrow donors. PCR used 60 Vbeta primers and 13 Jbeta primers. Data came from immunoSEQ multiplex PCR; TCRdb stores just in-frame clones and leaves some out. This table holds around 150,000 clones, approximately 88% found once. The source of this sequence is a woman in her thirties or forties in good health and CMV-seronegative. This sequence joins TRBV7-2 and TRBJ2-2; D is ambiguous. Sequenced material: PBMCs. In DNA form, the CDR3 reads TGTGCCAGCACCCTAGTGGGTGTCACCGGGGAGCTGTTTTTT. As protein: CASTLVGVTGELFF.